The next 2 T cell receptor beta chains were all read from a single sample in a study of blood T cell repertoires in COVID-19. Produced via immunoSEQ multiplex PCR; TCRdb's table is partial and in-frame only. The sample shows 200,000 or so clones, about four fifths of them seen only once. The sequenced sample consisted of peripheral blood. The receptors stem from a woman of 80 years or more with COVID-19, enrolled during active disease.

The rearrangement joins TRBV11-3 to TRBJ2-2; 7 nucleotides align to TRBD1. In germline, CDR1 is SGHNT, CDR2 YENEEA. The CDR3 covers 14 residues. V lost 8 bases and J lost 5; bases outside the gene matches: 8. The CDR3 sequence is CASREGGRTGELFF. The DNA of the CDR3 is TGTGCCAGCCGAGAAGGGGGCCGGACCGGGGAGCTGTTTTTT.

The V gene is TRBV18, the J gene TRBJ1-1; D gene uncertain. Trimming stripped 0 bases from V and 6 bases from J, with 14 bases between. CDR3 length: 15 residues. The germline CDR1 and CDR2 sequences are KGHSH and LQKENI. The CDR3 DNA follows: TGTGCCAGCTCACCACCGGATGGAGGGCGCCCTGAAGCTTTCTTT. Protein sequence: CASSPPDGGRPEAFF.